Below are 14 T cell receptor beta chains sequenced from a single sample in a study of blood T cell repertoires in COVID-19. Method: immunoSEQ multiplex PCR; TCRdb's copy keeps in-frame clones and lacks some. The sample lists 30,000 to 50,000 clones, 87% occurring once. Source material: peripheral blood. These receptors all stem from a man aged 45-60 years with active or convalescent COVID-19.

The chain combines TRBV15 with TRBJ2-3; D perhaps matches TRBD2 (6 bases). V gave up 5 bases and J gave up 5 bases, with 14 bases separating them. CDR3 size: 14 residues. In germline, CDR1 is LNHNV, CDR2 YYDKDF (reference sequence). The CDR3: CATSPASDIDTQYF. In nucleotides, the CDR3 is TGTGCCACCAGCCCGGCTAGCGATATAGATACGCAGTATTTT. Combining the CDR3 with reference TRBV15 and TRBJ2-3 gives the whole variable domain DAMVIQNPRYQVTQFGKPVTLSCSQTLNHNVMYWYQQKSSQAPKLLFHYYDKDFNNEADTPDNFQSRRPNTSFCFLDIRSPGLGDTAMYLCATSPASDIDTQYFGPGTRLTVL.

This clone was picked up a small number of times. The chain carries TRBV2 and TRBJ2-1; no definite D call. This CDR3 has 13 residues. Between the trimmed V and J ends, which lost 3 bases and 0 bases, there was a span of 3 bases. CDR1 and CDR2 from the germline V gene are SNHLY and FYNNEI. The CDR3 protein is CASSDSSYNEQFF. The CDR3 coding sequence is TGTGCCAGCAGTGACAGCTCCTACAATGAGCAGTTCTTC.

This chain joins TRBV5-1 and TRBJ1-2; 7 bases line up with TRBD1. The CDR3 is 13 amino acids. The trim removed 0 bases at V and 7 bases at J, leaving 3 bases unmatched. Germline CDR1 is SGHRS and CDR2 is YFSETQ. The CDR3 spells CASSLEQGSGYTF. The DNA for the CDR3 is TGCGCCAGCAGCTTGGAACAGGGGTCTGGCTACACCTTC.

The genes are TRBV25-1 and TRBJ2-5; 9 bases match TRBD1. The germline gives CDR1 MGHDK, CDR2 SYGVNS. The CDR3 length is 14 residues. Trimming cost V 6 bases and J 5 bases; bases outside gene matches: 7. The CDR3 DNA reads as TGTGCCAGCAGACCCAACAGGGGGCTGGAGACCCAGTACTTC. Translation gives CASRPNRGLETQYF.

As DNA, the CDR3 is TGTGCCAGCAGTCCATTGGGACAGGGAGGAAACACCATATATTTT. As protein: CASSPLGQGGNTIYF. The rearrangement joins TRBV28 to TRBJ1-3; 9 nucleotides line up with TRBD1. V trimming: 5 bases; J trimming: 4 bases; junction bases outside the gene matches: 6. In germline, CDR1 is MDHEN, CDR2 SYDVKM. The CDR3 extends over 15 amino acids.

The rearrangement uses TRBV2 and TRBJ2-3, with 10 bases aligning to TRBD2. With V trimmed by 5 bases and J by 3 bases, 8 bases remained unmatched. Per the germline V gene, CDR1 is SNHLY and CDR2 is FYNNEI. The CDR3 is 16 residues long. The CDR3 spells CASSLIAGGGTDTQYF. The CDR3 coding sequence is TGTGCCAGCAGTCTGATAGCGGGAGGCGGGACAGATACGCAGTATTTT.

The chain couples TRBV12-5 to TRBJ2-3; TRBD2 aligns across 11 bases. From germline, CDR1 is LGHNT and CDR2 FRNRAP. Unmatched junction bases numbered 3, after V lost 1 base and J lost 6 bases. The CDR3 extends over 15 amino acids. The CDR3 coding sequence is TGTGCTAGTGGTTTGGGACTAGCGGGATTCGATACGCAGTATTTT. This sequence encodes CASGLGLAGFDTQYF.

The chain has TRBV5-1 and TRBJ1-3; no reliable D call. CDR1 and CDR2 (germline): SGHRS, YFSETQ. The CDR3 has 14 amino acids. V shed 3 bases and J shed 3 bases, with 10 bases lying between them. The CDR3 DNA reads TGCGCCAGCAGCTCGGACTTCGGTGGAAACACCATATATTTT. Translating gives CASSSDFGGNTIYF.

CDR3 loop: CASSPPTGGSYNEQFF. CDR3 nucleotide sequence: TGTGCCAGCTCACCCCCGACAGGGGGGTCCTACAATGAGCAGTTCTTC. The genes are TRBV18 and TRBJ2-1, with 9 bases that match TRBD1. CDR3 size: 16 residues. With V trimmed by 3 bases and J by 1 base, 4 bases remained unmatched. CDR1 is KGHSH and CDR2 is LQKENI in the germline V gene.

This clone was detected once. The chain has TRBV28 and TRBJ2-5; no definite D call. Trimming left V 7 bases short and J 1 base short, with 7 bases between. Germline V lookup: CDR1 MDHEN, CDR2 SYDVKM. The CDR3 sequence is 12 residues long. The CDR3 DNA is TGTGCCAGCACGCAGTTCCAAGAGACCCAGTACTTC. This encodes CASTQFQETQYF. Complete variable domain (other parts from reference TRBV28 and TRBJ2-5): DVKVTQSSRYLVKRTGEKVFLECVQDMDHENMFWYRQDPGLGLRLIYFSYDVKMKEKGDIPEGYSVSREKKERFSLILESASTNQTSMYLCASTQFQETQYFGPGTRLLVL.

The chain combines TRBV6-4 with TRBJ1-1, with 8 bases matching TRBD1. The CDR3 runs to 13 residues. Germline V gene sequence: CDR1 MRHNA, CDR2 SNTAGT. V lost 3 bases, J lost 4 bases, and 1 base stayed unmatched. The chain's CDR3 is CASSEGQGTEAFF. Written as DNA, the CDR3 is TGTGCCAGCAGTGAAGGACAGGGCACTGAAGCTTTCTTT.

V is TRBV18 and J is TRBJ2-6, with 8 positions matching TRBD1. The ends lost 4 bases at V and 0 bases at J; junction bases unmatched: 8. Germline lookup yields CDR1 KGHSH and CDR2 LQKENI. This CDR3 comprises 18 residues. The CDR3 sequence is CASSRGNRGSSGANVLTF. Here the CDR3 DNA reads TGTGCCAGCTCACGGGGAAACAGGGGGAGCTCTGGGGCCAACGTCCTGACTTTC.

The gene calls are TRBV5-1 and TRBJ2-5; weak D call: TRBD2 (6 bases). The CDR3 contains 13 residues. V was pared by 4 bases and J by 5 bases, with 12 bases between. Germline lookup yields CDR1 SGHRS and CDR2 YFSETQ. CDR3 coding DNA: TGCGCCAGCAGCGCCACACGGGAGGAGACCCAGTACTTC. This translates into CASSATREETQYF.

This rearrangement joins TRBV28 to TRBJ1-2; possible D gene TRBD1, 5 bases. The CDR3 extends over 15 amino acids. V lost 5 bases to trimming and J lost 3 bases, with 16 bases between them. Germline-derived CDR1 and CDR2 are MDHEN and SYDVKM. CDR3: CASSVFREDDYGYTF. The CDR3 coding sequence is TGTGCCAGCAGTGTGTTCAGGGAGGACGACTATGGCTACACCTTC.